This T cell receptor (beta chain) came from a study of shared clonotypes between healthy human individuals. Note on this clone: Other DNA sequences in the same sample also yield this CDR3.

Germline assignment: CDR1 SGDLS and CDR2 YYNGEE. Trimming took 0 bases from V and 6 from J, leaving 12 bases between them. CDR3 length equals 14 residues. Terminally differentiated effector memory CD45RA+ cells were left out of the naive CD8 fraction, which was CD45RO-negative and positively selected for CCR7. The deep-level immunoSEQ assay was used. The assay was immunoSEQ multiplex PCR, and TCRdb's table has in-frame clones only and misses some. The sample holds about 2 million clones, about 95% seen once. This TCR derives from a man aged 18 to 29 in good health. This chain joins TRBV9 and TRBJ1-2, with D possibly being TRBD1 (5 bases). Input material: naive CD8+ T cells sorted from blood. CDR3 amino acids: CASSVGGGDHGYTF. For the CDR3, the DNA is TGTGCCAGCAGCGTAGGGGGTGGGGACCATGGCTACACCTTC.